The rows below give T cell receptor beta chains drawn from one sample of a study of PD-L1 blockade in urothelial cancer. The repertoire was sequenced with immunoSEQ multiplex PCR; TCRdb's copy has only in-frame clones and lacks some. The sample consists of about 45,000 clones, approximately 90% of them appearing once. The source material was PBMCs, sampled around atezolizumab (anti-PD-L1) treatment. The receptors come from a donor aged 40 or older with urothelial cancer. Both conserved end residues are trimmed from each CDR3. Each record gives: CDR3 length, V gene, J gene, clone size, CDR3 protein. Clone size is given for some rows only: seen once, a few or many times, or a class if the clone is expanded.

13,TRBV18,TRBJ2-3,NA,ASSPGLAEADTQY
11,TRBV19,TRBJ1-2,NA,ASSIRGGRGYT
11,TRBV6-5,TRBJ1-2,few,ASSYSLDYGYT
9,TRBV2,TRBJ2-3,few,ASRGLDTQY
13,TRBV7-3,TRBJ1-1,NA,ASSPTGTGGTEAF
14,TRBV7-3,TRBJ1-1,NA,ASSPGGPSRNTEAF
9,TRBV20-1,TRBJ2-3,NA,SARTGNTQY
12,TRBV28,TRBJ2-2,NA,ASSLDTNTGELF
12,TRBV29-1,TRBJ1-1,NA,SAGQGLPNTEAF
12,TRBV28,TRBJ1-4,NA,ASSPGTADEKLF
14,TRBV5-1,TRBJ1-2,NA,ASSLGQGGANYGYT
14,TRBV4-1,TRBJ2-1,NA,ASSQETSGRYNEQF
11,TRBV28,TRBJ2-7,NA,ASTAGGGYEQY
11,TRBV7-2,TRBJ1-5,few,ASSSQGNQPQH
13,TRBV21-1,TRBJ2-7,NA,ASSPRTGAPNGQY
11,TRBV9,TRBJ2-5,NA,ASSPDLQETQY
12,TRBV28,TRBJ1-3,NA,ASSLGDRFDTIY
12,TRBV28,TRBJ2-7,once,ASSSPGYSYEQY
13,TRBV18,TRBJ2-3,NA,ASSPRERDGDTQY
12,TRBV7-2,TRBJ2-1,NA,ASSFDRQNNEQF
15,TRBV7-2,TRBJ2-5,NA,ASSPRSAGTGGETQY
14,TRBV5-1,TRBJ1-2,NA,ASSLAPGFSPIGYT
12,TRBV5-1,TRBJ2-5,NA,ASSGRQGQETQY
16,TRBV7-9,TRBJ2-5,NA,ASTEPGTSGRPLWTQY
16,TRBV7-2,TRBJ2-5,once,ASSLARGLAGAQETQY
15,TRBV5-1,TRBJ2-5,NA,ASSFGLAGGLHETQY
9,TRBV2,TRBJ1-1,few,ATKGGTEAF
11,TRBV7-2,TRBJ2-5,NA,ATGGRRGETQY
13,TRBV5-1,TRBJ2-1,NA,ASSSAGRAYNEQF
14,TRBV7-8,TRBJ2-5,NA,ASSLGASGGQETQY
9,TRBV6-5,TRBJ1-2,NA,ASSSRGGYT
10,TRBV10-3,TRBJ2-3,NA,AISGSQDTQY
12,TRBV19,TRBJ2-2,NA,ASLVRQGAGELF
16,TRBV7-2,TRBJ2-3,NA,ASSARAGGPRATDTQY
12,TRBV5-1,TRBJ2-3,NA,ASSVQGVRDTQY
13,TRBV9,TRBJ2-7,NA,ASSLRGQGGYEQY
14,TRBV7-8,TRBJ2-7,NA,ASSLGLAGGPYEQY
11,TRBV10-3,TRBJ1-2,NA,AISGGPNYGCT
9,TRBV29-1,NA,NA,SAGQVNEQY
14,TRBV7-2,TRBJ1-2,NA,ASSTHRAQTNYGYT
12,TRBV12-5,TRBJ2-5,NA,ASANPGRGETQY
11,TRBV29-1,TRBJ2-5,NA,SVLAGGWETQY
14,TRBV7-2,TRBJ2-3,NA,ASSLGAGVRADTQY
11,TRBV6-5,TRBJ1-1,NA,ASSYGGYTEAF
15,TRBV6-1,TRBJ2-5,once,ASSEARDRGIQETQY
13,TRBV18,TRBJ2-7,NA,ASSPMASASYEQY
14,TRBV4-1,TRBJ2-7,NA,ASSQPLGQGAYEQY
12,TRBV30,TRBJ2-5,NA,AWTTVAGGVTQY
12,TRBV7-3,TRBJ2-1,NA,ASSSTGAYNEQF
11,TRBV28,TRBJ1-1,NA,ASSLPPRYQAF
15,TRBV7-3,TRBJ1-2,NA,ASSPRLRAGGSYGYT
13,TRBV7-2,TRBJ1-2,NA,ASSLGDRVGYGYT